What follows describes a single T cell receptor beta chain. Antigen: not known. V lost 4 bases and J lost 3; bases outside the gene matches: 11. The CDR3 is 15 amino acids. Germline CDR1 and CDR2: GTSNPN and SVGIG (reference sequence). The method was immunoSEQ multiplex PCR; TCRdb's version includes in-frame clones alone and lacks a portion of them. The data show 200,000 to 250,000 clones, 79% seen once. This record belongs to a study of cytotoxic CD8 clonotypes in ibrutinib-treated CLL. For the study at large: Across the patients, some ten were relapsed/refractory, roughly 14 treatment-naive and about 18 IGHV unmutated. Patients attained some 24 partial and 2 complete responses; at median about 70 months, 14 remained remitted while approximately twelve progressed.

Study-level findings and limits: Exceeding age-matched healthy donors, baseline clonality also tracked the counts of circulating CD8+ T cells. Increased clonality at ibrutinib response gave way to a return toward baseline at progression.

The receptor comes from a human donor with chronic lymphocytic leukemia. The sequencing used PBMCs, collected after 12 months of ibrutinib treatment. This chain connects TRBV30 to TRBJ1-2; 7 positions match TRBD1. CDR3 sequence (DNA): TGTGCCTGGAATGTAATCTTAAGGGGGCACTATGGCTACACCTTC. Translation gives CAWNVILRGHYGYTF.